Following are 25 T cell receptor beta chains from one sample sequenced in a study of T cell responses to AZD1222 COVID-19 vaccine. Produced via immunoSEQ multiplex PCR; TCRdb's table is partial and in-frame only. Among roughly 150,000 clones, approximately 91% were seen once, and the ten largest hold about 1.6%. The specimen was peripheral blood, collected 28 days after the second AZD1222 dose. These receptors originate from an adult who received the AZD1222 COVID-19 vaccine.

V usage is TRBV11-3 and J usage is TRBJ2-3, with a weak D call TRBD2 (5 bases). CDR3 length equals 14 residues. Germline CDR1 reads SGHNT; CDR2 reads YENEEA. V shed 5 bases and J shed 8 bases, with 17 bases lying between them. CDR3 protein: CASSQGLGVGTQYF. The CDR3 DNA sequence: TGTGCCAGCAGCCAAGGACTCGGAGTGGGTACGCAGTATTTT. The complete variable domain, with remaining parts taken from reference TRBV11-3 and TRBJ2-3, reads EAGVVQSPRYKIIEKKQPVAFWCNPISGHNTLYWYLQNLGQGPELLIRYENEEAVDDSQLPKDRFSAERLKGVDSTLKIQPAELGDSAVYLCASSQGLGVGTQYFGPGTRLTVL.

The V and J genes are TRBV6-5 and TRBJ1-2, with D maybe TRBD1 (6 bases). Trimming removed 2 bases from V and 6 bases from J, with 10 bases in between. Per germline, CDR1 MNHEY and CDR2 SVGAGI. There are 13 residues in the CDR3. This CDR3 is CASSYMEGDGYTF. The CDR3 DNA follows: TGTGCCAGCAGTTACATGGAGGGGGATGGCTACACCTTC.

J is TRBJ2-1 and V is TRBV7-2; D is possibly TRBD2 (5 bases). Germline CDR1 and CDR2: SGHTA and FQGNSA. Trimming left V 1 base short and J 0 bases short, with 13 bases between. The CDR3 has 17 residues. Written as DNA, the CDR3 is TGTGCCAGCAGCTTAGATTCTAGCTCAAACTCCTACAATGAGCAGTTCTTC. Its protein product is CASSLDSSSNSYNEQFF.

The genes are TRBV11-2 and TRBJ1-1, with a weak D call TRBD1 (5 bases). The CDR3 has 15 amino acids. V was clipped by 4 bases and J by 3 bases, with 15 bases between them. Germline CDR1 reads SGHAT; CDR2 reads FQNNGV. The CDR3 loop reads CASSSPGRKDTEAFF. The CDR3 nucleotides are TGTGCCAGCAGCTCACCGGGACGAAAAGACACTGAAGCTTTCTTT.

This clone was recorded once. The chain combines TRBV7-6 with TRBJ1-1; D remains ambiguous. Germline CDR1 is SGHVS and CDR2 is FNYEAQ. The CDR3 totals 17 residues. V shed 5 bases and J shed 1 base, with 20 bases lying between them. The CDR3 sequence: CASSASSSVAGNTEAFF. The CDR3 DNA reads TGTGCCAGCAGCGCCTCCAGCAGCGTTGCTGGGAACACTGAAGCTTTCTTT.

The DNA for the CDR3 is TGTGCCAGCAGGACTAGCTACAATGAGCAGTTCTTC. The encoded protein is CASRTSYNEQFF. This chain links TRBV6-5 with TRBJ2-1; tentatively, D is TRBD2 (6 bases). CDR3 length: 12 residues. The germline CDR1 and CDR2 sequences are MNHEY and SVGAGI. Trimming shortened V by 6 bases and J by 3 bases, and 6 bases separated the two germline ends.

In this sample, this clone turned up once. This sequence joins TRBV3-1 (or the pseudogene TRBV3-2) and TRBJ2-7; 7 bases are shared with TRBD2. CDR1 LGHDT and CDR2 YNNKEL come from the germline V gene (reference sequence). V lost 6 bases, J lost 3 bases, and 8 bases stayed unmatched. The CDR3 loop spans 14 amino acids. CDR3 bases: TGTGCCAGCAGTCAACGGGACTATCTCTACGAGCAGTACTTC. Encoded protein: CASSQRDYLYEQYF.

The V gene is TRBV7-9, the J gene TRBJ1-4, with a weak D call TRBD1 (5 bases). This CDR3 comprises 14 residues. Germline lookup yields CDR1 SEHNR and CDR2 FQNEAQ (reference sequence). The V and J ends lost 1 base and 8 bases respectively, with 11 bases between them. The CDR3 spells CASSLDGGVEKLFF. For the CDR3, the DNA is TGTGCCAGCAGCTTAGATGGAGGGGTAGAAAAACTGTTTTTT.

This sequence joins TRBV19 and TRBJ1-1, with a tentative D call TRBD1 (5 bases). The CDR3 is 18 residues long. Deletions cut 2 bases from V and 1 base from J, with 20 bases between. CDR1 is LNHDA, CDR2 SQIVND, per germline (reference sequence). The CDR3 DNA sequence: TGTGCCAGTAGTATACCCCACCGGGGGTTTCAGGCGAACACTGAAGCTTTCTTT. Protein product: CASSIPHRGFQANTEAFF. Supplemented by reference TRBV19 and TRBJ1-1, the full variable domain reads DGGITQSPKYLFRKEGQNVTLSCEQNLNHDAMYWYRQDPGQGLRLIYYSQIVNDFQKGDIAEGYSVSREKKESFPLTVTSAQKNPTAFYLCASSIPHRGFQANTEAFFGQGTRLTVV.

This chain uses TRBV5-5 with TRBJ2-1; D remains unclear. Germline loops: CDR1 SGHKS, CDR2 YYEKEE (reference sequence). CDR3 size: 14 residues. The V gene lost 1 base and the J gene lost 2 bases, with 7 bases spanning the gap. CDR3 amino acids: CASSLSAAYNEQFF. CDR3 bases: TGTGCCAGCAGCTTGAGCGCCGCCTACAATGAGCAGTTCTTC.

CDR3 amino acids: CASSLRQAFLSYNEQFF. CDR3 DNA sequence: TGTGCCAGCAGCTTACGGCAGGCCTTTCTCTCCTACAATGAGCAGTTCTTC. The V call is TRBV11-2, the J call TRBJ2-1; the D is unclear. V shed 2 bases and J shed 0 bases, with 14 bases lying between them. Germline loops: CDR1 SGHAT, CDR2 FQNNGV. The CDR3 is 17 residues long.

This chain connects TRBV3-1 (or the pseudogene TRBV3-2) to TRBJ2-5; D may be TRBD1 or TRBD2 (5 bases each). The V gene lost 6 bases and the J gene lost 4 bases, with 18 bases spanning the gap. Germline V lookup: CDR1 LGHDT, CDR2 YNNKEL (reference sequence). This CDR3 has 15 amino acids. CDR3 residues: CASRAVTGRLETQYF. The CDR3 coding sequence is TGTGCCAGCAGGGCCGTTACGGGGCGTTTAGAGACCCAGTACTTC.

The chain uses TRBV15 and TRBJ2-1, with a possible D match to TRBD2 (6 bases). Germline CDR1 LNHNV, CDR2 YYDKDF (reference sequence). Between the trimmed V and J ends, which lost 2 bases and 5 bases, there was a span of 13 bases. This CDR3 is 15 amino acids long. The chain's CDR3 is CATSRFGTGNNEQFF. In DNA form, the CDR3 reads TGTGCCACCAGCAGATTTGGGACTGGAAACAATGAGCAGTTCTTC.

The chain uses TRBV6-5 and TRBJ2-7; TRBD1 matches 7 bases. Germline values: CDR1 MNHEY, CDR2 SVGAGI. Trimming took 6 bases from V and 2 from J; bases not matched to a gene: 10. CDR3 size: 15 residues. This CDR3 reads CASRHGTATTYEQYF. For the CDR3, the DNA is TGTGCCAGCAGGCACGGGACAGCGACCACCTACGAGCAGTACTTC.

The chain is built from TRBV18 and TRBJ1-5; 8 bases agree with TRBD1. The CDR3 is 15 residues long. V was clipped by 5 bases and J by 5 bases; unmatched bases: 8. Per the germline V gene, CDR1 is KGHSH and CDR2 is LQKENI. The CDR3 spells CASSSLGQVDQPQHF. For the CDR3, the DNA is TGTGCCAGCTCATCACTGGGACAGGTCGATCAGCCCCAGCATTTT. The variable domain in full, with the rest retrieved from reference TRBV18 and TRBJ1-5, is NAGVMQNPRHLVRRRGQEARLRCSPMKGHSHVYWYRQLPEEGLKFMVYLQKENIIDESGMPKERFSAEFPKEGPSILRIQQVVRGDSAAYFCASSSLGQVDQPQHFGDGTRLSIL.

The rearrangement links TRBV27 to TRBJ2-2; unclear D gene. Germline-derived CDR1 and CDR2 are MNHEY and SMNVEV (reference sequence). The CDR3 consists of 13 residues. V was trimmed by 2 bases and J by 4 bases, leaving 5 bases between them. The CDR3 is CASSLASTGELFF. The DNA of the CDR3 is TGTGCCAGCAGTTTAGCTAGCACCGGGGAGCTGTTTTTT.

This clone has only a few counts. This sequence joins TRBV25-1 and TRBJ2-7, with no clear D. Germline V CDR1 and CDR2: MGHDK, SYGVNS. The CDR3 spans 13 residues. V gave up 2 bases and J gave up 2 bases, with 7 bases separating them. CDR3 DNA sequence: TGTGCCAGCAGTGAAAGGTGGGCCTACGAGCAGTACTTC. Amino acid sequence: CASSERWAYEQYF.

V usage is TRBV19 and J usage is TRBJ1-5; D not certain. Germline V gene lookup returns CDR1 LNHDA and CDR2 SQIVND (reference sequence). V lost 5 bases, J lost 0 bases, and 11 bases lay in between. The CDR3 sequence is 15 residues long. The CDR3, as DNA: TGTGCCAGTAGTCTTCCAGCCTATAGCAATCAGCCCCAGCATTTT. Translated: CASSLPAYSNQPQHF.

This chain connects TRBV2 to TRBJ1-1, with TRBD1 matching 7 bases. Germline CDR1 is SNHLY and CDR2 is FYNNEI. With V trimmed by 3 bases and J by 4 bases, 8 bases remained unmatched. The CDR3 length is 15 residues. This chain's CDR3 is CASSDRQGGGTEAFF. The CDR3 DNA reads TGTGCCAGCAGTGATAGACAGGGCGGTGGCACTGAAGCTTTCTTT. The entire variable domain, with the rest obtained from reference TRBV2 and TRBJ1-1, is as follows: EPEVTQTPSHQVTQMGQEVILRCVPISNHLYFYWYRQILGQKVEFLVSFYNNEISEKSEIFDDQFSVERPDGSNFTLKIRSTKLEDSAMYFCASSDRQGGGTEAFFGQGTRLTVV.

J is TRBJ1-2 and V is TRBV6-5; D gene ambiguous. The V end lost 6 bases, the J end lost 7 bases, and 6 bases lay between the germline ends. Germline CDR1 is MNHEY and CDR2 is SVGAGI. The CDR3 covers 10 residues. The CDR3 DNA reads as TGTGCCAGCAGGTGGGGTGGCTACACCTTC. It specifies CASRWGGYTF.

This clone was picked up one time. The CDR3 DNA reads as TGTGCCAGCAGCCAGAGGGGCGCCACCTACGAGCAGTACTTC. As protein: CASSQRGATYEQYF. The chain combines TRBV7-8 with TRBJ2-7; perhaps D is TRBD1 or TRBD2 (5 bases each). CDR3 size: 14 residues. The germline V gene encodes CDR1 SGHVS and CDR2 FQNEAQ. V lost 5 bases, J lost 2 bases, and 13 bases lay in between.

This chain connects TRBV30 to TRBJ2-1; D unresolved. The CDR3 is made up of 12 amino acids. Trimming left V 0 bases short and J 5 bases short, with 5 bases between. Germline CDR1 reads GTSNPN; CDR2 reads SVGIG (reference sequence). The CDR3 protein is CAWSVRHNEQFF. In nucleotides, the CDR3 is TGTGCCTGGAGTGTACGGCACAATGAGCAGTTCTTC. The complete variable domain, with remaining parts taken from reference TRBV30 and TRBJ2-1, reads SQTIHQWPATLVQPVGSPLSLECTVEGTSNPNLYWYRQAAGRGLQLLFYSVGIGQISSEVPQNLSASRPQDRQFILSSKKLLLSDSGFYLCAWSVRHNEQFFGPGTRLTVL.

J is TRBJ1-6 and V is TRBV19; TRBD1 is a possible D gene (6 bases). V gave up 6 bases and J gave up 5 bases, with 14 bases separating them. The V gene's germline CDR1 is LNHDA and CDR2 SQIVND (reference sequence). The CDR3 consists of 15 residues. The CDR3 loop is CASRPRGQNNSPLHF. CDR3 sequence (DNA): TGTGCCAGTAGACCTCGCGGACAGAATAATTCACCCCTCCACTTT.

J is TRBJ2-2 and V is TRBV12-3 or TRBV12-4, with D maybe TRBD2 (6 bases). The V and J ends lost 8 bases and 2 bases respectively, with 9 bases between them. The length of the CDR3 is 13 residues. In nucleotides, the CDR3 is TGTGCCAGCCTAGCGCCTAACACCGGGGAGCTGTTTTTT. It is translated as CASLAPNTGELFF.

This sequence joins TRBV19 and TRBJ1-6; unclear D gene. V lost 6 bases and J 3 bases, leaving 6 bases between the germline ends. Per germline, CDR1 LNHDA and CDR2 SQIVND (reference sequence). This CDR3 region has 13 residues. The chain's CDR3 is CASRDDYNSPLHF. CDR3 nucleotides: TGTGCCAGTAGGGACGACTATAATTCACCCCTCCACTTT.